The 16 T cell receptor beta chains presented below share a single source sample, sequenced in a study of blood T cell repertoires in COVID-19. Assay: immunoSEQ multiplex PCR; the TCRdb copy retains only in-frame clones and omits some. The table records about 280,000 clones, roughly nine tenths of them present only once. Sequenced sample: peripheral blood. Every receptor here comes from a woman aged 45-65 years who had recovered from COVID-19.

The V call is TRBV7-2, the J call TRBJ2-1; D remains ambiguous. This CDR3 is built from 14 residues. Deletions cut 1 base from V and 4 bases from J, with 8 bases between. Germline assignment: CDR1 SGHTA and CDR2 FQGNSA. The CDR3 protein is CASSLEPYYNEQFF. The CDR3 DNA reads TGTGCCAGCAGCTTAGAACCCTATTACAATGAGCAGTTCTTC.

V usage is TRBV5-1 and J usage is TRBJ1-2; 7 nucleotides agree with TRBD1. Per germline, CDR1 SGHRS and CDR2 YFSETQ. The CDR3 is 13 residues long. With 5 bases clipped from V and 7 bases from J, the junction kept 8 bases outside the gene matches. The CDR3 DNA reads as TGCGCCAGCAGTGAACAGGGGATGCCTGGCTACACCTTC. It specifies CASSEQGMPGYTF.

The chain joins TRBV14 to TRBJ1-1; D perhaps matches TRBD1 (5 bases). This CDR3 is built from 13 residues. Deletions cut 2 bases from V and 12 bases from J, with 16 bases between. The germline V gene has CDR1 SGHDN and CDR2 FVKESK. CDR3 sequence reads: CASSQNLQGGPFF. The CDR3 coding sequence is TGTGCCAGCAGCCAAAACCTCCAGGGTGGCCCTTTCTTT. Filled out from reference TRBV14 and TRBJ1-1, the complete variable domain reads EAGVTQFPSHSVIEKGQTVTLRCDPISGHDNLYWYRRVMGKEIKFLLHFVKESKQDESGMPNNRFLAERTGGTYSTLKVQPAELEDSGVYFCASSQNLQGGPFFGQGTRLTVV.

The chain combines TRBV12-3 or TRBV12-4 with TRBJ1-1; TRBD1 is a possible D gene (5 bases). Trimming took off 3 bases at V and 5 bases at J, with 10 bases between the two ends. The CDR3 covers 13 residues. This CDR3 is CASSLWGGTEAFF. CDR3 nucleotides: TGTGCCAGCAGTTTGTGGGGGGGGACTGAAGCTTTCTTT.

CDR3 sequence reads: CAWSRRQDSYNEQFF. The DNA for the CDR3 is TGTGCCTGGAGCCGAAGGCAGGACTCCTACAATGAGCAGTTCTTC. The chain joins TRBV30 to TRBJ2-1, with D unresolved. The V and J ends lost 3 bases and 0 bases respectively, with 12 bases between them. Germline values: CDR1 GTSNPN, CDR2 SVGIG (reference sequence). The CDR3 extends over 15 amino acids.

This chain connects TRBV11-2 to TRBJ1-2, with D perhaps matching TRBD1 (5 bases). The germline V gene has CDR1 SGHAT and CDR2 FQNNGV. Trimming left V 3 bases short and J 5 bases short, with 19 bases between. This CDR3 is 16 amino acids long. The CDR3 sequence: CASSLGGAASLYGYTF. The CDR3 coding sequence is TGTGCCAGCAGCTTGGGCGGGGCGGCTTCGCTTTATGGCTACACCTTC. Based on the CDR3 plus reference TRBV11-2 and TRBJ1-2, the full variable domain is EAGVAQSPRYKIIEKRQSVAFWCNPISGHATLYWYQQILGQGPKLLIQFQNNGVVDDSQLPKDRFSAERLKGVDSTLKIQPAKLEDSAVYLCASSLGGAASLYGYTFGSGTRLTVV.

V is TRBV6-5 and J is TRBJ2-7; 9 bases match TRBD1. The CDR3 runs 16 residues. Per the germline V gene, CDR1 is MNHEY and CDR2 is SVGAGI. Trimming at V came to 0 bases and at J to 1 base, leaving 4 bases not matched to a gene. The CDR3 loop is CASSYSRTGVSYEQYF. CDR3 DNA: TGTGCCAGCAGTTACTCCAGGACAGGGGTTTCCTACGAGCAGTACTTC.

The chain links TRBV30 to TRBJ2-1; 11 bases agree with TRBD1. Germline V CDR1 and CDR2: GTSNPN, SVGIG (reference sequence). The CDR3 totals 18 residues. J lost 0 bases, V lost 2 bases, and 9 bases had no gene match. CDR3 amino acids: CAWSRPGTGGSSYNEQFF. In DNA form, the CDR3 reads TGTGCCTGGAGTAGACCCGGGACAGGGGGGAGCTCCTACAATGAGCAGTTCTTC.

This sequence joins TRBV7-2 and TRBJ2-7; 8 nucleotides agree with TRBD2. V lost 2 bases and J lost 5; bases outside the gene matches: 11. This CDR3 comprises 16 residues. Germline values: CDR1 SGHTA, CDR2 FQGNSA. CDR3 nucleotides: TGTGCCAGCAGCTTAAGGGGTGCGGGAGGTTCCCACGAGCAGTACTTC. It yields the protein CASSLRGAGGSHEQYF.

The chain has TRBV9 and TRBJ2-1; D gene unclear. Trimming cost V 3 bases and J 8 bases, with 12 bases left between them. Germline CDR1 is SGDLS and CDR2 is YYNGEE. This CDR3 region has 13 residues. CDR3 protein: CASSALRSYEQFF. CDR3 DNA: TGTGCCAGCAGCGCCTTGAGGAGCTATGAGCAGTTCTTC.

The V and J genes are TRBV7-2 and TRBJ1-2; D is uncertain. The CDR3 consists of 13 residues. CDR1 and CDR2 (germline): SGHTA, FQGNSA. The V and J ends lost 2 bases and 4 bases respectively, with 8 bases between them. This chain's CDR3 is CASSLLASYGYTF. As DNA, the CDR3 is TGTGCCAGCAGCTTATTGGCTTCCTATGGCTACACCTTC.

This chain joins TRBV9 and TRBJ1-1, with 12 bases fitting TRBD1. CDR1 and CDR2 from the germline V gene are SGDLS and YYNGEE. V was clipped by 3 bases and J by 11 bases; unmatched bases: 8. The CDR3 has 14 amino acids. Here the CDR3 DNA reads TGTGCCAGCAGCGCTCCCGGGACAGGGGGCAAGGCTTTCTTT. It is translated as CASSAPGTGGKAFF.

The chain combines TRBV6-2 or TRBV6-3 with TRBJ2-2; TRBD2 matches 13 bases. The CDR3 is 17 amino acids. V shed 2 bases, J shed 7 bases, and the junction held 7 bases outside the gene matches. In germline, CDR1 is MNHEY, CDR2 SVGEGT. The CDR3 spells CASSYGGLAGVFGELFF. The CDR3, as DNA: TGTGCCAGCAGTTACGGCGGACTAGCGGGAGTATTCGGGGAGCTGTTTTTT.

This chain joins TRBV5-4 and TRBJ2-3, with 12 bases fitting TRBD2. V was clipped by 4 bases and J by 1 base; unmatched bases: 4. The CDR3 loop spans 16 amino acids. In germline, CDR1 is SGHNT, CDR2 YYREEE (reference sequence). The CDR3 nucleotides read TGTGCCAGCAGCCCAAGACTAGCGGGAGGCACAGATACGCAGTATTTT. Its protein product is CASSPRLAGGTDTQYF.

This chain links TRBV4-3 with TRBJ1-1; D might be TRBD1 (6 bases). Looked up from germline, CDR1 is LGHNA and CDR2 is YSLEER. The CDR3 covers 15 residues. Deletions cut 6 bases from V and 1 base from J, with 15 bases between. CDR3 protein: CASSPGGAGNTEAFF. In nucleotides, the CDR3 is TGCGCCAGCAGTCCTGGGGGGGCAGGGAACACTGAAGCTTTCTTT.

The rearrangement uses TRBV7-2 and TRBJ2-4; D is undetermined. This CDR3 is built from 15 residues. CDR1 is SGHTA, CDR2 FQGNSA, per germline. Between the trimmed V and J ends, which lost 1 base and 4 bases, there was a span of 11 bases. CDR3 sequence (DNA): TGTGCCAGCAGCTTAGTGGCAGGCTTAAAAAACATTCAGTACTTC. Its translation is CASSLVAGLKNIQYF.